The present entry profiles one T cell receptor beta chain with its context. The antigen is unknown. The CDR3 covers 16 residues. These data come from a study of cytomegalovirus exposure and HLA in healthy donors. Overall study findings and caveats: TCR sequences were mostly rare, though some public TCRs occurred in many donors.

Use of 60 Vbeta and 13 Jbeta primers characterized the PCR. Method: immunoSEQ multiplex PCR; TCRdb's copy keeps in-frame clones and lacks some. The sample lists some 190,000 clones, just under 75% occurring once. The chain joins TRBV12-1 to TRBJ1-2; the tabulated D call, TRBD1, remains unverified against the DNA. TRBV12-1 is classified as a pseudogene. Sequencing was done on a sample of PBMCs. The receptor was isolated from a man younger than 45 in good health and CMV-seropositive. In DNA, the CDR3 is TGTGCCAGCAGCTTTGCGGCAGGGCCTACTAACTATGGCTACACCTTC. Residues: CASSFAAGPTNYGYTF.